The 27 T cell receptor beta chains listed next were all sequenced from one sample in a study of T cells after posttransplantation cyclophosphamide. Some clones are missing from TCRdb's copy, which holds only in-frame ones; the method was immunoSEQ multiplex PCR. This sample comprises about 39,000 clones, none seen once only. Material for sequencing was PBMCs. These receptors were obtained from a woman between 45 and 65 years old in good health and a related stem cell transplant donor.

This clone has at least ten counts. This chain uses TRBV9 with TRBJ1-2; 7 nucleotides line up with TRBD1. The V and J ends lost 3 bases and 7 bases, in that order; junction bases with no gene match: 6. This CDR3 has 13 residues. The germline V gene has CDR1 SGDLS and CDR2 YYNGEE. CDR3 sequence: CASSGTTGFGYTF. CDR3 DNA: TGTGCCAGCAGCGGGACGACAGGGTTTGGCTACACCTTC.

This clone was found a few times. The V and J genes are TRBV28 and TRBJ2-1; 11 bases are shared with TRBD2. V gave up 4 bases and J gave up 4 bases; unmatched junction bases: 3. This CDR3 has 15 residues. The germline gives CDR1 MDHEN, CDR2 SYDVKM. The DNA of the CDR3 is TGTGCCAGCAGTTCACTAGCGGGGGTATACAATGAGCAGTTCTTC. Residues: CASSSLAGVYNEQFF.

This clone showed up many times. The chain has TRBV5-1 and TRBJ2-3, with 7 bases identical to TRBD2. This CDR3 is 16 amino acids long. The V segment lost 2 bases and the J segment 1 base; nucleotides outside the gene matches: 7. CDR1 and CDR2 from the germline V gene are SGHRS and YFSETQ. CDR3 bases: TGCGCCAGCAGCTTTGGGGGGGACCGCCGCACAGATACGCAGTATTTT. Translating it yields CASSFGGDRRTDTQYF.

V is TRBV16 and J is TRBJ2-7; 7 nucleotides match TRBD2. Germline values: CDR1 KGHSY, CDR2 FQNENV. CDR3 length: 16 residues. The ends lost 3 bases at V and 1 base at J; junction bases unmatched: 9. The CDR3 here is CASSHPSGDGSYEQYF. The CDR3 nucleotides are TGTGCCAGCAGCCACCCGAGCGGGGACGGTTCCTACGAGCAGTACTTC.

Ten or more counts support this clone. The chain joins TRBV7-8 to TRBJ2-3; a possible D gene is TRBD1 (6 bases). Trimming took 1 base from V and 5 from J, leaving 13 bases between them. The CDR3 is 15 residues long. CDR1 SGHVS and CDR2 FQNEAQ come from the germline V gene. The CDR3 spells CASSLVGQRGDTQYF. Written as DNA, the CDR3 is TGTGCCAGCAGCTTAGTAGGACAGAGGGGAGATACGCAGTATTTT.

At least ten counts were recorded for this clone. The rearrangement links TRBV5-1 to TRBJ1-6; possible D gene TRBD1, 6 bases. V shed 0 bases and J shed 12 bases, with 13 bases lying between them. The CDR3 is made up of 14 amino acids. Germline lookup yields CDR1 SGHRS and CDR2 YFSETQ. CDR3 nucleotide sequence: TGCGCCAGCAGCTTGGGGGAAGCAGGGGTACCCCTCCACTTT. It specifies CASSLGEAGVPLHF.

This clone occurred many times. The genes are TRBV2 and TRBJ2-1; possible D gene TRBD2, 6 bases. The CDR3 consists of 15 residues. V gave up 6 bases and J gave up 4 bases, with 16 bases separating them. The germline CDR1 and CDR2 sequences are SNHLY and FYNNEI. CDR3 sequence reads: CASREGQYSYNEQFF. The DNA of the CDR3 is TGTGCCAGCAGGGAGGGCCAGTACTCGTACAATGAGCAGTTCTTC. Full variable domain (missing parts from reference TRBV2 and TRBJ2-1): EPEVTQTPSHQVTQMGQEVILRCVPISNHLYFYWYRQILGQKVEFLVSFYNNEISEKSEIFDDQFSVERPDGSNFTLKIRSTKLEDSAMYFCASREGQYSYNEQFFGPGTRLTVL.

This clone was seen many times. This chain uses TRBV21-1 with TRBJ1-3. TRBV21-1 is a recognized pseudogene. This CDR3 is built from 15 residues. The CDR3 coding sequence is TGTGCCAGCAGCAGTGGAGGGATCACTGGAAACACCATATATTTT. The encoded protein is CASSSGGITGNTIYF.

This sequence joins TRBV7-2 and TRBJ2-3; no reliable D call. The CDR3 totals 14 residues. V was pared by 5 bases and J by 2 bases, with 11 bases between. Germline V gene sequence: CDR1 SGHTA, CDR2 FQGNSA. The CDR3 spells CASSHGYSTDTQYF. Written as DNA, the CDR3 is TGTGCCAGCAGCCACGGTTATTCCACAGATACGCAGTATTTT.

This clone was observed a few times. A junction end diverges from the germline sequence, so it may reflect a read error. In DNA, the CDR3 is TGTGCCAGCAGTCCCGATAGCGGGGGCACCTACGGGCAGTACTTC. Protein product: CASSPDSGGTYGQYF. The chain recombines TRBV27 with TRBJ2-7; 9 positions match TRBD2. CDR3 length equals 15 residues. CDR1 is MNHEY and CDR2 is SMNVEV in the germline V gene (reference sequence).

This clone was counted ten times or more. The genes are TRBV7-2 and TRBJ1-2, with D possibly matching TRBD1 (6 bases). V was trimmed by 5 bases and J by 4 bases, leaving 20 bases between them. CDR3 length: 16 amino acids. CDR1 and CDR2 (germline): SGHTA, FQGNSA. The CDR3 DNA reads TGTGCCAGCAGCCCCCAAACGACAGGTTCGGGCTATGGCTACACCTTC. Translation gives CASSPQTTGSGYGYTF.

This clone was counted at least ten times. This chain uses TRBV5-4 with TRBJ1-1; maybe TRBD1 (6 bases). The CDR3 sequence is 15 residues long. The ends were cut back, 10 bases at V and 0 bases at J, with 19 bases in the middle. Germline CDR1 reads SGHNT; CDR2 reads YYREEE (reference sequence). CDR3 sequence: CAGQRDIRMNTEAFF. CDR3 DNA sequence: TGTGCCGGACAACGGGACATACGCATGAACACTGAAGCTTTCTTT.

This clone was recorded many times. The chain is built from TRBV11-2 and TRBJ2-2; D ambiguous. The CDR3 is 16 residues long. Looked up from germline, CDR1 is SGHAT and CDR2 is FQNNGV. V shed 1 base and J shed 0 bases, with 9 bases lying between them. The CDR3 nucleotides are TGTGCCAGCAGCTTAGCAAATCTAGCGAACACCGGGGAGCTGTTTTTT. Translating gives CASSLANLANTGELFF.

This clone was recorded many times. The gene calls are TRBV27 and TRBJ1-4; D gene ambiguous. CDR1 is MNHEY, CDR2 SMNVEV, per germline (reference sequence). Between the trimmed V and J ends, which lost 4 bases and 4 bases, there was a span of 7 bases. The CDR3 spans 13 residues. DNA for the CDR3: TGTGCCAGCAGTTCCCCCCTTAATGAAAAACTGTTTTTT. Amino acid sequence: CASSSPLNEKLFF.

This clone was recorded at least ten times. The chain joins TRBV28 to TRBJ1-5; D not certain. Trimming cost V 1 base and J 7 bases, with 14 bases left between them. Germline assignment: CDR1 MDHEN and CDR2 SYDVKM. There are 15 residues in the CDR3. In nucleotides, the CDR3 is TGTGCCAGCAGTTTATTTGGCCTCTCGGGACAGCCCCAGCATTTT. It specifies CASSLFGLSGQPQHF.

This clone was recorded many times. The chain has TRBV14 and TRBJ1-6; 8 bases line up with TRBD1. Germline values: CDR1 SGHDN, CDR2 FVKESK. Trimming removed 4 bases from V and 7 bases from J; junction bases left unmatched: 6. This CDR3 spans 15 amino acids. The CDR3 DNA is TGTGCCAGCAGCCCCCGCGGACAGGGAAATTCACCCCTCCACTTT. It translates to CASSPRGQGNSPLHF.

This clone showed up just a few times. The genes are TRBV4-2 and TRBJ2-5, with D possibly being TRBD1 (6 bases). CDR3 length: 16 residues. The germline gives CDR1 LGHNA, CDR2 YNFKEQ. With 0 bases removed from V and 5 bases from J, the gap between germline ends came to 16 bases. CDR3 sequence: CASSQDRVGARETQYF. The DNA for the CDR3 is TGTGCCAGCAGCCAAGATCGCGTGGGGGCCCGGGAGACCCAGTACTTC.

Many counts were recorded for this clone. V gene TRBV7-2 combines with J gene TRBJ1-5; 7 nucleotides agree with TRBD1. Germline CDR1 is SGHTA and CDR2 is FQGNSA. The V gene end was trimmed by 4 bases and the J gene end by 2 bases; junction bases not matched to a gene: 5. The CDR3 has 15 amino acids. The CDR3 nucleotides are TGTGCCAGCAGCTCGACAGGGCTTGGCAATCAGCCCCAGCATTTT. Translating gives CASSSTGLGNQPQHF. Full variable domain (remainder filled in from reference TRBV7-2 and TRBJ1-5): GAGVSQSPSNKVTEKGKDVELRCDPISGHTALYWYRQSLGQGLEFLIYFQGNSAPDKSGLPSDRFSAERTGGSVSTLTIQRTQQEDSAVYLCASSSTGLGNQPQHFGDGTRLSIL.

There are many counts of this clone. This sequence joins TRBV5-4 and TRBJ1-2; 9 positions match TRBD1. J lost 7 bases, V lost 2 bases, and 9 bases had no gene match. Germline CDR1 reads SGHNT; CDR2 reads YYREEE (reference sequence). This CDR3 has 15 residues. Written as DNA, the CDR3 is TGTGCCAGCAGCTTACCACAGGGGGCGCGGGGTGGCTACACCTTC. Protein: CASSLPQGARGGYTF.

This clone has ten or more counts. The V call is TRBV6-5, the J call TRBJ1-6, with 8 bases identical to TRBD1. Germline CDR1 and CDR2: MNHEY and SVGAGI. CDR3 length: 16 residues. The V segment lost 4 bases and the J segment 4 bases; nucleotides outside the gene matches: 6. CDR3 nucleotides: TGTGCCAGCAGTTTCGGGACAGGACGTTATAATTCACCCCTCCACTTT. It translates to CASSFGTGRYNSPLHF.

In this sample, this clone turned up many times. The chain couples TRBV5-6 to TRBJ1-3; D is ambiguous. The CDR3 has 15 amino acids. Germline assignment: CDR1 SGHDT and CDR2 YYEEEE. V was trimmed by 0 bases and J by 3 bases, leaving 10 bases between them. In nucleotides, the CDR3 is TGTGCCAGCAGCTTGGCCGTTACAGTTGGAAACACCATATATTTT. Its translation: CASSLAVTVGNTIYF.

This clone has a count of ten or more. The J gene is TRBJ2-7, the V gene TRBV5-1; a weak D match, TRBD1 (6 bases). Germline loops: CDR1 SGHRS, CDR2 YFSETQ. V dropped 3 bases and J dropped 0 bases, with 10 bases sitting between them. The length of the CDR3 is 14 residues. The CDR3: CASSSTGASYEQYF. CDR3 coding DNA: TGCGCCAGCAGCTCGACAGGTGCCTCCTACGAGCAGTACTTC.

There are many counts of this clone. The chain has TRBV14 and TRBJ2-1; D is unresolved. The germline gives CDR1 SGHDN, CDR2 FVKESK. V lost 0 bases to trimming and J lost 2 bases, with 14 bases between them. The CDR3 is 17 amino acids. As DNA, the CDR3 is TGTGCCAGCAGCCAAGAGTTACCCAGGTCCCCCTACAATGAGCAGTTCTTC. Amino acid sequence: CASSQELPRSPYNEQFF.

This clone has at least ten counts. The V call is TRBV28, the J call TRBJ2-3; 11 bases match TRBD2. With 5 bases clipped from V and 0 bases from J, the junction kept 7 bases outside the gene matches. Germline CDR1 is MDHEN and CDR2 is SYDVKM. This CDR3 is built from 17 residues. Written as DNA, the CDR3 is TGTGCCAGCAGTGTACCACTAGCGGGGGCTAGCACAGATACGCAGTATTTT. Residues: CASSVPLAGASTDTQYF.

The chain is built from TRBV15 and TRBJ2-7; no clear D gene. This CDR3 has 14 amino acids. V was clipped by 4 bases and J by 2 bases, with 12 bases between them. Germline assignment: CDR1 LNHNV and CDR2 YYDKDF (reference sequence). The CDR3 is CATSNHLGPYEQYF. CDR3 in DNA: TGTGCCACCAGCAATCACCTGGGCCCCTACGAGCAGTACTTC.

This clone was observed at least ten times. The genes are TRBV11-3 and TRBJ2-1; 9 bases agree with TRBD2. After removal of 4 bases from V and 7 bases from J, the junction contained 23 bases not matched to a gene. Germline lookup yields CDR1 SGHNT and CDR2 YENEEA. This CDR3 contains 20 residues. The CDR3 here is CASSSPWASGAQHTNNEQFF. The DNA of the CDR3 is TGTGCCAGCAGCTCCCCTTGGGCTAGCGGGGCCCAGCATACTAATAATGAGCAGTTCTTC.

This clone was seen repeatedly, ten times or more. The chain links TRBV11-2 to TRBJ2-2; D is possibly TRBD2 (6 bases). Trimming took 3 bases from V and 1 from J, leaving 9 bases between them. The CDR3 covers 15 residues. The germline V gene has CDR1 SGHAT and CDR2 FQNNGV. Here the CDR3 DNA reads TGTGCCAGCAGCTTCTGGCGGGGGAACACCGGGGAGCTGTTTTTT. Protein: CASSFWRGNTGELFF.